The clone carrying this T cell receptor beta chain was counted a few times. Those donating, healthy Caucasian individuals from Russia, were aged about 6 to 100. The sample comes from a study of blood T cells in healthy people across ages. Combining a sample-barcoded 5' primer with a J-beta primer mix, a second PCR ran for roughly 7 to 11 cycles. Via MiXCR, TCRdb re-called the 5' RACE reads, giving one row per CDR3 protein. The sample holds hundreds of thousands of distinct CDR3 sequences; under 65% are singletons and the top ten take around 37%. CDR3 length: 14 residues. Between the trimmed V and J ends, which lost 2 bases and 4 bases, there was a span of 10 bases. Per germline, CDR1 MNHEY and CDR2 SVGEGT.

The rearrangement uses TRBV6-2 or TRBV6-3 and TRBJ2-3, with D possibly being TRBD1 (5 bases). This receptor was identified in a man aged 60-69 years in good health. Source material: blood. CDR3 amino acids: CASSYPGNADTQYF. Written as DNA, the CDR3 is TGTGCCAGCAGTTACCCAGGGAACGCAGATACGCAGTATTTT.